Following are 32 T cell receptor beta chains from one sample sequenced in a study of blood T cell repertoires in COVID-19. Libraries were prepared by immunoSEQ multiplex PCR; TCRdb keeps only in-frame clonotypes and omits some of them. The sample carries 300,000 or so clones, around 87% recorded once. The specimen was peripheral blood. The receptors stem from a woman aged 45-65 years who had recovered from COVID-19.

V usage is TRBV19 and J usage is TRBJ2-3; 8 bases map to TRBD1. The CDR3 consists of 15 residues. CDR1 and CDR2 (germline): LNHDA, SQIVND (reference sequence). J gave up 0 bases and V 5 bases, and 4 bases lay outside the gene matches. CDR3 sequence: CASSPGGGSTDTQYF. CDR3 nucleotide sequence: TGTGCCAGTAGTCCAGGGGGCGGGAGCACAGATACGCAGTATTTT.

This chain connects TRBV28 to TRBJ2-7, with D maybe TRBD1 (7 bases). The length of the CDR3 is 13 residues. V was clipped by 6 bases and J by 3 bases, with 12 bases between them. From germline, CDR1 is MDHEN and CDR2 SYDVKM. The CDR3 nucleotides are TGTGCCAGCAGGCGACAGGGAGGCTACGAGCAGTACTTC. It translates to CASRRQGGYEQYF.

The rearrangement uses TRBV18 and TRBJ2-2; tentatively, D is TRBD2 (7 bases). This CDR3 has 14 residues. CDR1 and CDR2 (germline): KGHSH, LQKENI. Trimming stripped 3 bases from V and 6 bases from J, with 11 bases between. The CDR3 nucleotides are TGTGCCAGCTCACCGGGGGGGCCTGCCGGGGAGCTGTTTTTT. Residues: CASSPGGPAGELFF. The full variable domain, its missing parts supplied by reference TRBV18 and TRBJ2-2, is NAGVMQNPRHLVRRRGQEARLRCSPMKGHSHVYWYRQLPEEGLKFMVYLQKENIIDESGMPKERFSAEFPKEGPSILRIQQVVRGDSAAYFCASSPGGPAGELFFGEGSRLTVL.

The CDR3 region has the DNA TGTGCCAGCAGCTTAGACCGGCAGGGGCCGCCAGCTTTCTTT. This encodes CASSLDRQGPPAFF. The chain couples TRBV7-2 to TRBJ1-1, with D perhaps TRBD1 (6 bases). Germline lookup yields CDR1 SGHTA and CDR2 FQGNSA. The CDR3 length is 14 residues. Between the trimmed V and J ends, which lost 1 base and 10 bases, there was a span of 16 bases.

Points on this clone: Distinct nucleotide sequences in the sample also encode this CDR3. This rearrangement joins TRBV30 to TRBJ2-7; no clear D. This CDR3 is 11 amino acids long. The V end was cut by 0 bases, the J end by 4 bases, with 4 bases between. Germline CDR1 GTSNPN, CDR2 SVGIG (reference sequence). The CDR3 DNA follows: TGTGCCTGGAGTGTAGCGTACGAGCAGTACTTC. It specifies CAWSVAYEQYF.

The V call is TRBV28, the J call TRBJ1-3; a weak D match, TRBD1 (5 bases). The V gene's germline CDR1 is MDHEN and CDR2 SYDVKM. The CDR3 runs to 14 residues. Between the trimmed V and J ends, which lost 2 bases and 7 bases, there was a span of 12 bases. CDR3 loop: CASSLQGARNTIYF. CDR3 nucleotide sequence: TGTGCCAGCAGTTTACAGGGTGCGCGTAACACCATATATTTT.

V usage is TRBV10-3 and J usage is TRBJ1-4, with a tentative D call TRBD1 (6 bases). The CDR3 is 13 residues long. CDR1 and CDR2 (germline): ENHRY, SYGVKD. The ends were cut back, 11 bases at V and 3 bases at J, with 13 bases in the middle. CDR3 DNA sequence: TGTGCCGTCACGGACAGCCCTAATGAAAAACTGTTTTTT. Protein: CAVTDSPNEKLFF.

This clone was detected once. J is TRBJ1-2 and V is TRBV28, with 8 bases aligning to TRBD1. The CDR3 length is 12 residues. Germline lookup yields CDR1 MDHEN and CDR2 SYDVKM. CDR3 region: CVTFVRGLGYTF. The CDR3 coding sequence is TGTGTCACCTTCGTCAGGGGGCTTGGCTACACCTTC.

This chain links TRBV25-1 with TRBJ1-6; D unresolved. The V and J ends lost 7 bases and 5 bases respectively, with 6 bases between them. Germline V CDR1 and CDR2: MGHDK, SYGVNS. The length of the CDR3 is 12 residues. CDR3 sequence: CASMQNNSPLHF. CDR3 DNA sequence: TGTGCCAGCATGCAGAATAATTCACCCCTCCACTTT.

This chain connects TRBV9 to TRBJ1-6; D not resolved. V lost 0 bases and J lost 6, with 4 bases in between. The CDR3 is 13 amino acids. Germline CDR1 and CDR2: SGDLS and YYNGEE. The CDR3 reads CASSVAFNSPLHF. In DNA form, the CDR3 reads TGTGCCAGCAGCGTAGCGTTTAATTCACCCCTCCACTTT.

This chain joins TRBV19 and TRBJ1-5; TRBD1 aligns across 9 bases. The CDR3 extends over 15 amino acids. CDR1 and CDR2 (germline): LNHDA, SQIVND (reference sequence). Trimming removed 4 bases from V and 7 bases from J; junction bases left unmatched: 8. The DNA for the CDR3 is TGTGCCAGTAGTACCGGACAGGGGATGACGCAGCCCCAGCATTTT. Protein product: CASSTGQGMTQPQHF.

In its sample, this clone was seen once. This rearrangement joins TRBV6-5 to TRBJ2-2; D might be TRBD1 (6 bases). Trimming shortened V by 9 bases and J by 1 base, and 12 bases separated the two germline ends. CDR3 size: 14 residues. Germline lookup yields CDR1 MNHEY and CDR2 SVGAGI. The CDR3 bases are TGTGCCAGTCAGGGACACCAGAACACCGGGGAGCTGTTTTTT. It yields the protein CASQGHQNTGELFF.

CDR3 sequence reads: CASSRDREDTQYF. CDR3 nucleotide sequence: TGTGCCAGCTCCCGGGACAGGGAAGATACGCAGTATTTT. The chain uses TRBV18 and TRBJ2-3; 9 bases match TRBD1. The V and J ends lost 6 bases and 5 bases, in that order; junction bases with no gene match: 3. Germline V gene data show CDR1 as KGHSH and CDR2 as LQKENI. The CDR3 loop spans 13 amino acids.

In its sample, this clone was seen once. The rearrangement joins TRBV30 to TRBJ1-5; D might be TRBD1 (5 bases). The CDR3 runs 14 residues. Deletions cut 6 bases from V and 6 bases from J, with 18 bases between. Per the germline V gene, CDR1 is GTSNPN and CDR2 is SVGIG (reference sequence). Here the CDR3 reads CACSTGPESQPQHF. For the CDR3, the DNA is TGTGCCTGCTCCACAGGCCCGGAGAGTCAGCCCCAGCATTTT.

The chain's CDR3 is CASSPGGFPQPQHF. In DNA form, the CDR3 reads TGTGCCAGCAGCCCGGGTGGTTTTCCTCAGCCCCAGCATTTT. The V call is TRBV5-6, the J call TRBJ1-5; D is unresolved. The CDR3 is 14 amino acids. With 4 bases removed from V and 6 bases from J, the gap between germline ends came to 14 bases. Germline loops: CDR1 SGHDT, CDR2 YYEEEE.

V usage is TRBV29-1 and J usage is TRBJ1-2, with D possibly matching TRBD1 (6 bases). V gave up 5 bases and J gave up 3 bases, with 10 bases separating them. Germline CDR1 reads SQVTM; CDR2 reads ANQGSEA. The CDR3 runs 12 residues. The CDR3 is CSVTGRDYGYTF. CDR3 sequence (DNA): TGCAGCGTTACAGGGAGGGACTATGGCTACACCTTC. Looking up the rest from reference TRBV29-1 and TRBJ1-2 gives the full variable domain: SAVISQKPSRDICQRGTSLTIQCQVDSQVTMMFWYRQQPGQSLTLIATANQGSEATYESGFVIDKFPISRPNLTFSTLTVSNMSPEDSSIYLCSVTGRDYGYTFGSGTRLTVV.

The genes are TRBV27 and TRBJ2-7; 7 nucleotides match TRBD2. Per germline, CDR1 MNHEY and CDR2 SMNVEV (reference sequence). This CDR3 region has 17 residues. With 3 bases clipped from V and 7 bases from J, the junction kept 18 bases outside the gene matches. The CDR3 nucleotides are TGTGCCAGCAGTTTCAGAGGATGGGGGGAGGGTGAAGGAGAGCAGTACTTC. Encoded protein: CASSFRGWGEGEGEQYF.

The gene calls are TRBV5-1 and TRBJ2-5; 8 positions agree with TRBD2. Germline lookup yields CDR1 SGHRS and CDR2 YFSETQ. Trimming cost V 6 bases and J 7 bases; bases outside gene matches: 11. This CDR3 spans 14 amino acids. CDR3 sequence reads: CASTPGTSGGTQYF. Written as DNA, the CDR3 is TGCGCCAGCACCCCTGGTACTAGCGGAGGGACCCAGTACTTC.

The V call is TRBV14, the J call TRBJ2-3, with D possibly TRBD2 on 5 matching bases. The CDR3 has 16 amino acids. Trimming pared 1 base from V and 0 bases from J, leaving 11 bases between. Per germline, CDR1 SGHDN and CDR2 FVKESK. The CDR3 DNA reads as TGTGCCAGCAGCCAAGTACGAGGGTTTAGCACAGATACGCAGTATTTT. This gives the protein CASSQVRGFSTDTQYF.

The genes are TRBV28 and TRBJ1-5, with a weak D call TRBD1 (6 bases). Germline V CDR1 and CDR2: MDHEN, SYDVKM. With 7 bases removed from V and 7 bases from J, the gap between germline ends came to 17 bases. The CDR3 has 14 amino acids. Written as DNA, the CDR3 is TGTGCCAGCACCGATAACAGGGATAGACAGCCCCAGCATTTT. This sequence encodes CASTDNRDRQPQHF. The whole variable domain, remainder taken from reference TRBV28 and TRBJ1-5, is DVKVTQSSRYLVKRTGEKVFLECVQDMDHENMFWYRQDPGLGLRLIYFSYDVKMKEKGDIPEGYSVSREKKERFSLILESASTNQTSMYLCASTDNRDRQPQHFGDGTRLSIL.

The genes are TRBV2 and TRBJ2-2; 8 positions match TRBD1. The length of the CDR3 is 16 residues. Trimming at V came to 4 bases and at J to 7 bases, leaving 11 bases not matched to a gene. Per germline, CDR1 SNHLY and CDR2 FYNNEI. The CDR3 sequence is CASSVGPQGGGGELFF. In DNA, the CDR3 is TGTGCCAGCAGTGTGGGCCCACAGGGGGGAGGCGGGGAGCTGTTTTTT.

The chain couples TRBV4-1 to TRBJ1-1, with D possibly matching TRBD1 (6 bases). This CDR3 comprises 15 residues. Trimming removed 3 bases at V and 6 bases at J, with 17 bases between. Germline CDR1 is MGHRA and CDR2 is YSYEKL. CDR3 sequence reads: CASSQLRGKEAEAFF. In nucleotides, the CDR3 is TGCGCCAGCAGCCAGCTAAGGGGGAAAGAAGCTGAAGCTTTCTTT.

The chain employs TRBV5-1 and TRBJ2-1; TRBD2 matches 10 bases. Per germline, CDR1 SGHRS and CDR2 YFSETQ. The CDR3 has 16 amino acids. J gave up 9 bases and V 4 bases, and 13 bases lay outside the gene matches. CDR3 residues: CASSQDRRLAGAEQFF. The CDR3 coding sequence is TGCGCCAGCAGCCAGGACAGGCGGCTAGCGGGGGCTGAGCAGTTCTTC.

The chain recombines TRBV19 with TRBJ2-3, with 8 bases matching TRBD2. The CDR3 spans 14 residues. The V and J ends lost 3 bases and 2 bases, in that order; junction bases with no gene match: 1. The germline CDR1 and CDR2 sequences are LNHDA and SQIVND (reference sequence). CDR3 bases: TGTGCCAGTAGTATCGGGAGGGCCACAGATACGCAGTATTTT. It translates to CASSIGRATDTQYF.

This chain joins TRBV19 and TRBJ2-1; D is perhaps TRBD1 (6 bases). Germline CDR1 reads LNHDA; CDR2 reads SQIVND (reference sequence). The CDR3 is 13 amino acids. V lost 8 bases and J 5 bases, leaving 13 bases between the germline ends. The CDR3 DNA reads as TGTGCCAGTGGAGGACAGATCAACAATGAGCAGTTCTTC. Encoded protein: CASGGQINNEQFF.

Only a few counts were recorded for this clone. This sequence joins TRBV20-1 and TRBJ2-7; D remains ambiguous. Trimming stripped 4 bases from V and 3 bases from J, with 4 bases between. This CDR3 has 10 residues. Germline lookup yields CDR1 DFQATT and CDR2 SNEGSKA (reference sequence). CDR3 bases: TGCAGTGCTATCAACTACGAGCAGTACTTC. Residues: CSAINYEQYF.

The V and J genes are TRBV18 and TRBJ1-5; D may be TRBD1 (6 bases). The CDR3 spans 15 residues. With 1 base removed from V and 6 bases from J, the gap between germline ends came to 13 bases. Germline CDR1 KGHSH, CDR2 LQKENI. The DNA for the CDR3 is TGTGCCAGCTCACCACAGGGGGGGATTAGTCAGCCCCAGCATTTT. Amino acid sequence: CASSPQGGISQPQHF.

Written as DNA, the CDR3 is TGTGCCAGCAGCTTAGCCACCGGGGGGATCGCCGGGGAGCTGTTTTTT. It encodes CASSLATGGIAGELFF. V usage is TRBV11-2 and J usage is TRBJ2-2; 7 bases are a match to TRBD2. The CDR3 sequence is 16 residues long. Looked up from germline, CDR1 is SGHAT and CDR2 is FQNNGV. V shed 1 base, J shed 6 bases, and the junction held 8 bases outside the gene matches.

CDR3 residues: CASSQERPLAKNIQYF. In nucleotides, the CDR3 is TGCGCCAGCAGCCAAGAGCGCCCCTTAGCCAAAAACATTCAGTACTTC. This sequence joins TRBV4-3 and TRBJ2-4; D remains ambiguous. This CDR3 has 16 amino acids. The V end was cut by 0 bases, the J end by 0 bases, with 9 bases between. Germline CDR1 and CDR2: LGHNA and YSLEER.

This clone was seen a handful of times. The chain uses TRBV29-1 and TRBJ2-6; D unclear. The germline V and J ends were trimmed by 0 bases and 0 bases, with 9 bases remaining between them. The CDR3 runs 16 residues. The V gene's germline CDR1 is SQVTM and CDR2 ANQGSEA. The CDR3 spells CSVEDRRHSGANVLTF. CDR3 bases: TGCAGCGTTGAAGATCGGCGGCACTCTGGGGCCAACGTCCTGACTTTC.

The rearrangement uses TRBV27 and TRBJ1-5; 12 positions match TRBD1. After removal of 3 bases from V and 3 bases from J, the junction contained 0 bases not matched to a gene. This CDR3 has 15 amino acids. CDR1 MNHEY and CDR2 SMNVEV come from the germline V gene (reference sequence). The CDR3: CASSLGQGANQPQHF. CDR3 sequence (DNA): TGTGCCAGCAGTTTGGGACAGGGGGCCAATCAGCCCCAGCATTTT.

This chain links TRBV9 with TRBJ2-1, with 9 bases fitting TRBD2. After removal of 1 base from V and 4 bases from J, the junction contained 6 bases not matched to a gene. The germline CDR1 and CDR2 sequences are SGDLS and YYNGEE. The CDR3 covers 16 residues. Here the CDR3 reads CASSVIAGGGYNEQFF. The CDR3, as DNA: TGTGCCAGCAGCGTAATCGCGGGAGGGGGATACAATGAGCAGTTCTTC.